The source of this TCR beta chain is a study of T cells after yellow fever vaccination. TCRdb re-called the 5' RACE reads with MiXCR, one entry per CDR3 protein. The table shows fewer than 350,000 distinct CDR3 sequences, with about 8.7% occurring only once. Only a few counts were recorded for this clonotype. Its antigen is currently unknown. Germline V lookup: CDR1 MNHEY, CDR2 SVGEGT. V lost 5 bases and J 0 bases, leaving 14 bases between the germline ends. This CDR3 is built from 16 residues. Study-wide points: Shared CD4/CD8 clonotypes were a small share, likely from convergent recombination.

The chain is built from TRBV6-2 or TRBV6-3 and TRBJ2-1; D may be TRBD2 (6 bases). This sequence originates from a man aged 18 to 30 who received the YFV17D yellow fever vaccine. Sequencing was performed on PBMCs, taken on the day of the first yellow fever vaccination. The CDR3, as DNA: TGTGCCAGCAGTACTCGAGTGGGGGGCTCCTACAATGAGCAGTTCTTC. Translated: CASSTRVGGSYNEQFF.